A single sample gave rise to the 10 T cell receptor beta chains below, sequenced in a study of CD8+ T cells in alopecia areata. It was cDNA, reverse transcribed from extracted RNA, that served as the sequencing template. Assay used: immunoSEQ multiplex PCR; TCRdb lists only in-frame clones, some missing. The sample lists approximately 210,000 clones, 40% to 55% occurring once. Treatment defined: oral pan-JAK inhibitor, 5-10 mg twice daily. The specimen comprised CD4+ T cells sorted from blood, sampled at approximately week 37, from a patient treated with tofacitinib. These receptors came from a human donor with alopecia areata.

This rearrangement joins TRBV4-1 to TRBJ2-7; 10 nucleotides match TRBD1. Germline-derived CDR1 and CDR2 are MGHRA and YSYEKL. V was clipped by 3 bases and J by 3 bases; unmatched bases: 5. The CDR3 contains 15 residues. The CDR3 region is CASSQVGQGYYEQYF. The CDR3 nucleotides are TGCGCCAGCAGCCAGGTGGGACAGGGGTACTACGAGCAGTACTTC.

This clone has a handful of counts. J is TRBJ2-7 and V is TRBV7-2; 7 nucleotides agree with TRBD2. From germline, CDR1 is SGHTA and CDR2 FQGNSA. CDR3 length: 14 residues. With 1 base clipped from V and 5 bases from J, the junction kept 5 bases outside the gene matches. CDR3 DNA: TGTGCCAGCAGCTTAGACGGGAGGTCCCACGAGCAGTACTTC. Translation: CASSLDGRSHEQYF.

V is TRBV5-1 and J is TRBJ2-3; 7 bases map to TRBD2. The V gene end was trimmed by 2 bases and the J gene end by 2 bases; junction bases not matched to a gene: 5. Germline V lookup: CDR1 SGHRS, CDR2 YFSETQ. This CDR3 comprises 15 residues. The CDR3 loop reads CASSLREDLTDTQYF. The CDR3 DNA follows: TGCGCCAGCAGCTTACGGGAGGATCTCACAGATACGCAGTATTTT.

This clone has more than one count but fewer than ten. Mismatch with germline at one junction end may stem from a read error. J is TRBJ2-7 and V is TRBV7-7; 9 positions match TRBD1. There are 17 residues in the CDR3. Germline V CDR1 and CDR2: SSHAT, FNYEAQ (reference sequence). The DNA of the CDR3 is TGTGCTAGCAGCGCCGGGGACAGGGTAATCTCTCCGGACGAGCAGTACTTC. As protein: CASSAGDRVISPDEQYF.

The sample holds a few counts of this clone. This chain uses TRBV11-2 with TRBJ2-1, with D tentatively TRBD1 (6 bases). There are 12 residues in the CDR3. Germline V gene lookup returns CDR1 SGHAT and CDR2 FQNNGV. The V end lost 3 bases, the J end lost 10 bases, and 10 bases lay between the germline ends. The CDR3 loop is CASSFEGGEQFF. DNA for the CDR3: TGTGCCAGCAGCTTCGAAGGGGGAGAGCAGTTCTTC.

This clone has just a few counts. This rearrangement joins TRBV6-5 to TRBJ2-7; TRBD2 matches at 7 bases. The germline gives CDR1 MNHEY, CDR2 SVGAGI. CDR3 length: 15 residues. V lost 5 bases and J lost 8; bases outside the gene matches: 15. CDR3 nucleotide sequence: TGTGCCAGCAGTCCCGAACTAGCGAGCGACGTGAAGCAGTACTTC. Its translation is CASSPELASDVKQYF.

The chain couples TRBV18 to TRBJ1-5; TRBD1 matches 9 bases. The CDR3 has 16 amino acids. Germline V gene data show CDR1 as KGHSH and CDR2 as LQKENI. V dropped 2 bases and J dropped 4; count of bases not matched to a gene: 6. CDR3 DNA sequence: TGTGCCAGCTCACCATCTGGACAGGGGCCGAATCAGCCCCAGCATTTT. Encoded protein: CASSPSGQGPNQPQHF.

The chain uses TRBV6-1 and TRBJ2-3; 9 nucleotides agree with TRBD2. Losses at the gene ends were 3 bases for V and 2 bases for J; bases not matched to a gene: 9. The CDR3 is 17 amino acids. Germline lookup yields CDR1 MNHNS and CDR2 SASEGT. In DNA form, the CDR3 reads TGTGCCAGCAGTGATCGGTCTAGCGGGACTTACACAGATACGCAGTATTTT. Translation: CASSDRSSGTYTDTQYF.

This chain links TRBV30 with TRBJ1-2; the D gene is possibly TRBD1 (6 bases). Trimming removed 8 bases at V and 1 base at J, with 11 bases between. Germline V gene data show CDR1 as GTSNPN and CDR2 as SVGIG (reference sequence). The CDR3 sequence is 12 residues long. CDR3 in DNA: TGTGCCGCACAGGGATTTAACTATGGCTACACCTTC. Its translation is CAAQGFNYGYTF.

The table lists this clone with a few counts. The V call is TRBV7-8, the J call TRBJ2-3, with 8 nucleotides matching TRBD2. Germline lookup yields CDR1 SGHVS and CDR2 FQNEAQ. V shed 5 bases and J 6 bases; nucleotides not matched to a gene: 4. This CDR3 region has 13 residues. CDR3 region: CASSSLAGDTQYF. DNA for the CDR3: TGTGCCAGCAGCAGCTTAGCGGGGGATACGCAGTATTTT.